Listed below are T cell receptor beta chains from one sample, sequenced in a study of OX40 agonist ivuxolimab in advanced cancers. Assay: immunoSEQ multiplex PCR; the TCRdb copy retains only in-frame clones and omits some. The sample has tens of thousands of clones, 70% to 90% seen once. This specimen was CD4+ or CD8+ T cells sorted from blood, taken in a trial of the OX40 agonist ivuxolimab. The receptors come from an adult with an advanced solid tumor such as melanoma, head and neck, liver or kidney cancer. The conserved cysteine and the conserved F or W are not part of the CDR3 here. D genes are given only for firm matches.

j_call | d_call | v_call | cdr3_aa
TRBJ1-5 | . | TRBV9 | ASSVVSGGPQH
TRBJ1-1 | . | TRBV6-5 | ASSSQEATGAEAF
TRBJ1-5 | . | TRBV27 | AAASGGNQPQH
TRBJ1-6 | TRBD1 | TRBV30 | AWAQGGDSPLH
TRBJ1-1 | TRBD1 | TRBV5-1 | ASRPGQGTNTEAF
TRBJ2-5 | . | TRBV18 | ASSPGGGETQY
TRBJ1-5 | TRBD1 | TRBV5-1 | ASSLGQGDQPQH
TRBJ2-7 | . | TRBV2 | ASSGQQISYEQY
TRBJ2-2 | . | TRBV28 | ASSLSLGVTGELF
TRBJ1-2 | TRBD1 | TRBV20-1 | SASGTGNRT
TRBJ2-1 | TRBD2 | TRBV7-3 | ASSLTVLAGASNEQF
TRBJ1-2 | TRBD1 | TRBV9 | ASSPYRGGADGYT
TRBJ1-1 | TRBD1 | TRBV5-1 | ASSLTGTGDTEAF
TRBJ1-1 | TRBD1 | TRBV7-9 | ASSYRGSTEAF
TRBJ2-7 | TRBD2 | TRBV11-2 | ASSPRGGGSYEQY
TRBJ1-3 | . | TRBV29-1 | SARLGNTIY
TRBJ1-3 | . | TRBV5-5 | ASSSYGNTIY
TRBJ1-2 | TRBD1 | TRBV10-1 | ASSPGQGRGYT
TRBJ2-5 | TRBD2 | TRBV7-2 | ASSQGLLLQETQY
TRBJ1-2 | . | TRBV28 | ASNESFQRGYT
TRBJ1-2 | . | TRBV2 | ASIRDGYT
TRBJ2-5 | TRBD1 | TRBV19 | ASSRGQGGRGQETQY